This TCR beta chain was sequenced in a study of cytomegalovirus exposure and HLA in healthy donors. The CDR3 spans 16 residues. J lost 4 bases, V lost 4 bases, and 10 bases had no gene match. Per the germline V gene, CDR1 is SEHNR and CDR2 is FQNEAQ (reference sequence). These donors, healthy bone marrow donors, were studied. Vbeta (60) and Jbeta (13) primers were used in the PCR. TCRdb's table, derived via immunoSEQ multiplex PCR, lists solely in-frame clones and lacks some. Counted here are about 120,000 clones, about 10% occurring once; the ten biggest clones make up approximately 4.4%. The clonotype comes from a woman aged 18-30 years in good health and CMV-seropositive. The chain uses TRBV7-9 and TRBJ2-5, with 9 nucleotides matching TRBD2. Sequencing was performed on PBMCs. CDR3 protein: CASSSIAGVSGETQYF. The CDR3 DNA sequence: TGTGCCAGCAGCTCAATAGCGGGAGTATCCGGAGAGACCCAGTACTTC.